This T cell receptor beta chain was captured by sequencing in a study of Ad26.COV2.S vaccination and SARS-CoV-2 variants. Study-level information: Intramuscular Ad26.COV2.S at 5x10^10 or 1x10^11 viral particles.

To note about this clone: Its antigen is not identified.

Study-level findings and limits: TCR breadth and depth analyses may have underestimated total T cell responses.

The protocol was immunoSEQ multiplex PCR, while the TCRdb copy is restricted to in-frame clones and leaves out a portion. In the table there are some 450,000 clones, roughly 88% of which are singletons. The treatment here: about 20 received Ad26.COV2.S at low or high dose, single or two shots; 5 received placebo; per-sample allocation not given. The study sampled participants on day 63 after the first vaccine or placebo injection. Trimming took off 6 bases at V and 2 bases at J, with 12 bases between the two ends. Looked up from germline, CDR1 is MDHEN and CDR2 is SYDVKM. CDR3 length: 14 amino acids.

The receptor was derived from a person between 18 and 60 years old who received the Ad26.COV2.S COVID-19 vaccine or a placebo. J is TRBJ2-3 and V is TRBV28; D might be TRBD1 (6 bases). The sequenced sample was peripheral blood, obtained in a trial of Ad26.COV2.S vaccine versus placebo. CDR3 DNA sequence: TGTGCCAGCAGCTCTGGACAGTTCACAGATACGCAGTATTTT. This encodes CASSSGQFTDTQYF.